Shown below are 28 T cell receptor beta chains from a single sample sequenced in a study of blood T cell repertoires in COVID-19 (dated by TCRdb to 2020 to 2022). The method behind the library was the immunoSEQ multiplex PCR assay. TCRdb obtained this table from immuneACCESS and retained in-frame rearrangements with V and J assigned. These tables miss some clones; where compared with another copy, unresolved V genes account for less than half of the shortfall, and the remainder is unexplained. The sample table shows around 380,000 clones, and approximately 87% are seen once. The ten biggest clones cover 1% to 1.5% of the sample. Input material: PBMCs or T cells enriched from blood (not recorded which). Source of these receptors: a man under 40 who had recovered from COVID-19.

The J gene is TRBJ1-6, the V gene TRBV6-5; 7 bases are a match to TRBD1. CDR1 is MNHEY, CDR2 SVGAGI, per germline. Trimming cost V 11 bases and J 6 bases; bases outside gene matches: 7. CDR3 length equals 13 residues. The CDR3 DNA is TGTGCCGGGGCGGGACAGTTTAATTCACCCCTCCACTTT. It specifies CAGAGQFNSPLHF.

This clone was counted once. This chain joins TRBV5-4 and TRBJ1-1; 8 bases match TRBD1. The V gene end was trimmed by 2 bases and the J gene end by 5 bases; junction bases not matched to a gene: 8. Germline lookup yields CDR1 SGHNT and CDR2 YYREEE (reference sequence). This CDR3 comprises 15 residues. The CDR3 loop reads CASSLGQGARTEAFF. The CDR3 region has the DNA TGTGCCAGCAGCTTAGGGCAGGGGGCAAGGACTGAAGCTTTCTTT.

The rearrangement links TRBV3-1 (or the pseudogene TRBV3-2) to TRBJ1-5, with 9 bases matching TRBD1. CDR1 is LGHDT, CDR2 YNNKEL, per germline (reference sequence). V gave up 3 bases and J gave up 6 bases; unmatched junction bases: 6. This CDR3 contains 15 residues. CDR3 loop: CASSQGTGNGQPQHF. The CDR3 DNA reads TGTGCCAGCAGCCAGGGGACAGGGAACGGTCAGCCCCAGCATTTT.

The rearrangement joins TRBV19 to TRBJ1-4; TRBD1 aligns across 7 bases. Germline CDR1 reads LNHDA; CDR2 reads SQIVND (reference sequence). J was trimmed by 0 bases and V by 8 bases; bases with no gene match: 9. CDR3 length: 16 residues. In DNA, the CDR3 is TGTGCCAGTTCCGGGACAGTCGTTCCAACTAATGAAAAACTGTTTTTT. This codes for CASSGTVVPTNEKLFF.

In this sample, this clone turned up once. The chain carries TRBV9 and TRBJ2-3; TRBD1 agrees at 11 bases. The CDR3 totals 17 residues. The germline V gene encodes CDR1 SGDLS and CDR2 YYNGEE. V lost 0 bases to trimming and J lost 4 bases; unmatched junction nucleotides: 7. CDR3 protein: CASSVAPGQGGPDTQYF. In nucleotides, the CDR3 is TGTGCCAGCAGCGTAGCTCCGGGACAGGGGGGCCCAGATACGCAGTATTTT.

The CDR3 DNA reads TGTGCCAGCAGTGAAGGGCAGGGCGAGACCCAGTACTTC. Protein product: CASSEGQGETQYF. This chain joins TRBV9 and TRBJ2-5, with D tentatively TRBD1 (5 bases). Trimming shortened V by 5 bases and J by 5 bases, and 13 bases separated the two germline ends. Per the germline V gene, CDR1 is SGDLS and CDR2 is YYNGEE. The CDR3 contains 13 residues.

The chain uses TRBV19 and TRBJ1-1; no reliable D call. V lost 7 bases, J lost 5 bases, and 8 bases lay in between. This CDR3 has 11 amino acids. Germline CDR1 reads LNHDA; CDR2 reads SQIVND (reference sequence). Here the CDR3 reads CASTTRTEAFF. Here the CDR3 DNA reads TGTGCCAGTACCACCAGAACTGAAGCTTTCTTT.

The V call is TRBV18, the J call TRBJ1-2; D is possibly TRBD1 (5 bases). V was cut by 3 bases and J by 5 bases, with 19 bases left in between. This CDR3 is built from 16 residues. CDR1 is KGHSH and CDR2 is LQKENI in the germline V gene. CDR3 sequence: CASSPPQGYSYYGYTF. The CDR3 DNA follows: TGTGCCAGCTCACCGCCTCAGGGATACTCTTATTATGGCTACACCTTC.

In regard to this clone: Additional DNA sequences in this sample encode the identical CDR3. This chain connects TRBV19 to TRBJ1-2, with D perhaps TRBD1 (5 bases). Germline V gives CDR1 LNHDA, CDR2 SQIVND (reference sequence). Between the trimmed V and J ends, which lost 3 bases and 6 bases, there was a span of 11 bases. The CDR3 covers 13 residues. The CDR3 DNA follows: TGTGCCAGTAGTATTTCGGGGGGGAATGGCTACACCTTC. Translating gives CASSISGGNGYTF.

The chain joins TRBV11-2 to TRBJ2-2; tentative D call: TRBD2 (6 bases). V gave up 5 bases and J gave up 6 bases, with 13 bases separating them. Germline loops: CDR1 SGHAT, CDR2 FQNNGV. The CDR3 is 14 residues long. DNA of the CDR3: TGTGCCAGCAGCATTACTAGCCCGCCCGGGGAGCTGTTTTTT. The encoded protein is CASSITSPPGELFF.

This sequence joins TRBV19 and TRBJ1-5; TRBD1 is a possible D gene (5 bases). Trimming pared 5 bases from V and 3 bases from J, leaving 14 bases between. CDR3 length equals 15 residues. Germline V gene data show CDR1 as LNHDA and CDR2 as SQIVND (reference sequence). CDR3 in DNA: TGTGCCAGTAGTCGAGATGACAGTCCCAATCAGCCCCAGCATTTT. Amino acid sequence: CASSRDDSPNQPQHF.

V usage is TRBV2 and J usage is TRBJ1-6; TRBD1 agrees at 9 bases. V was pared by 2 bases and J by 17 bases, with 13 bases of the junction left unmatched. This CDR3 has 15 amino acids. CDR1 is SNHLY and CDR2 is FYNNEI in the germline V gene. CDR3 nucleotides: TGTGCCAGCAGTGAATATTTTGGGACAGGGAAAGCGGTCCACTTT. Translation: CASSEYFGTGKAVHF.

The chain is built from TRBV30 and TRBJ1-1; the match to TRBD1 covers 8 bases. Germline assignment: CDR1 GTSNPN and CDR2 SVGIG (reference sequence). This CDR3 contains 13 residues. The ends lost 7 bases at V and 4 bases at J; junction bases unmatched: 8. The CDR3 here is CASDRGGITEAFF. The CDR3 coding sequence is TGTGCCTCAGACAGGGGCGGAATCACTGAAGCTTTCTTT.

The chain couples TRBV2 to TRBJ2-1, with D possibly being TRBD2 (5 bases). The CDR3 extends over 13 amino acids. CDR1 is SNHLY and CDR2 is FYNNEI in the germline V gene. The V end lost 6 bases, the J end lost 8 bases, and 14 bases lay between the germline ends. The DNA of the CDR3 is TGTGCCAGCAGCGTTAGAGGGCTTCATGAGCAGTTCTTC. Its protein is CASSVRGLHEQFF.

The chain recombines TRBV5-6 with TRBJ1-2; 8 positions match TRBD1. The germline V gene has CDR1 SGHDT and CDR2 YYEEEE. V lost 4 bases, J lost 6 bases, and 8 bases stayed unmatched. This CDR3 region has 14 residues. The CDR3 coding sequence is TGTGCCAGCAGCCCCCGGACAGGGATCAATGGCTACACCTTC. Residues: CASSPRTGINGYTF.

The rearrangement joins TRBV5-6 to TRBJ1-1; TRBD1 might be the D (5 bases). The CDR3 is 14 residues long. The V end lost 2 bases, the J end lost 1 base, and 9 bases lay between the germline ends. Germline V gene lookup returns CDR1 SGHDT and CDR2 YYEEEE. The CDR3 here is CASSFDRPNTEAFF. CDR3 DNA sequence: TGTGCCAGCAGCTTCGACAGACCGAACACTGAAGCTTTCTTT.

This rearrangement joins TRBV5-5 to TRBJ2-1; the match to TRBD2 covers 11 bases. CDR1 SGHKS and CDR2 YYEKEE come from the germline V gene (reference sequence). The CDR3 consists of 15 residues. The V gene end was trimmed by 0 bases and the J gene end by 6 bases; junction bases not matched to a gene: 2. CDR3 amino acids: CASSLVSGGANEQFF. CDR3 bases: TGTGCCAGCAGCTTGGTTAGCGGGGGGGCCAATGAGCAGTTCTTC.

This chain connects TRBV25-1 to TRBJ1-1, with TRBD1 matching over 7 bases. The CDR3 has 14 amino acids. The J segment lost 3 bases and the V segment lost 5 bases, leaving 6 bases of the junction unmatched. Germline values: CDR1 MGHDK, CDR2 SYGVNS. CDR3 sequence: CASSYPGGYTEAFF. In nucleotides, the CDR3 is TGTGCCAGCAGTTACCCAGGGGGTTACACTGAAGCTTTCTTT.

The chain uses TRBV19 and TRBJ1-2; tentative D call: TRBD1 (5 bases). Germline assignment: CDR1 LNHDA and CDR2 SQIVND (reference sequence). V gave up 1 base and J gave up 2 bases, with 11 bases separating them. CDR3 length: 15 residues. The CDR3 nucleotides read TGTGCCAGTAGTATAGGATCAGGGAACAACTATGGCTACACCTTC. It translates to CASSIGSGNNYGYTF.

V gene TRBV7-2 combines with J gene TRBJ2-2, with D perhaps matching TRBD1 (7 bases). The V gene lost 3 bases and the J gene lost 4 bases, with 15 bases spanning the gap. Germline CDR1 is SGHTA and CDR2 is FQGNSA. CDR3 length: 16 residues. CDR3 in DNA: TGTGCCAGCAGCTTCCCCGCAGGGGGGAGCACCGGGGAGCTGTTTTTT. Its protein product is CASSFPAGGSTGELFF.

The J gene is TRBJ2-3, the V gene TRBV5-6, with a weak D call TRBD2 (7 bases). Germline-derived CDR1 and CDR2 are SGHDT and YYEEEE. V lost 1 base to trimming and J lost 4 bases, with 13 bases between them. This CDR3 spans 15 amino acids. This CDR3 reads CASSLSGGASDTQYF. In DNA form, the CDR3 reads TGTGCCAGCAGCTTGTCGGGGGGCGCGTCAGATACGCAGTATTTT.

The chain couples TRBV3-1 (or the pseudogene TRBV3-2) to TRBJ2-1; possibly TRBD1 for D (5 bases). The length of the CDR3 is 13 residues. V lost 0 bases and J lost 9, with 9 bases in between. CDR1 is LGHDT and CDR2 is YNNKEL in the germline V gene (reference sequence). The CDR3 loop is CASSQDKGIEQFF. CDR3 nucleotides: TGTGCCAGCAGCCAAGATAAGGGGATTGAGCAGTTCTTC.

This rearrangement joins TRBV12-3 or TRBV12-4 to TRBJ1-2; possible D gene TRBD1, 6 bases. CDR3 length equals 13 residues. Deletions cut 7 bases from V and 4 bases from J, with 13 bases between. The CDR3 coding sequence is TGTGCCAGCAAGCCAGGGGCTTTCTATGGCTACACCTTC. This codes for CASKPGAFYGYTF.

This chain uses TRBV7-9 with TRBJ1-2; 7 bases map to TRBD1. The V gene's germline CDR1 is SEHNR and CDR2 FQNEAQ (reference sequence). This CDR3 comprises 12 residues. J lost 8 bases, V lost 6 bases, and 6 bases had no gene match. The CDR3 DNA sequence: TGTGCCAGCAGAACAGGGGAAGGAGGCTACACCTTC. Its translation is CASRTGEGGYTF.

This clone was seen only a few times. The chain links TRBV7-9 to TRBJ1-1; unclear D gene. CDR3 length equals 12 residues. The V and J ends lost 5 bases and 9 bases respectively, with 13 bases between them. Per the germline V gene, CDR1 is SEHNR and CDR2 is FQNEAQ (reference sequence). The CDR3 loop is CASSHEVRQAFF. The CDR3 nucleotides read TGTGCCAGCAGCCACGAGGTTAGGCAAGCTTTCTTT.

The chain links TRBV5-1 to TRBJ1-2; 10 nucleotides agree with TRBD1. V trimming: 4 bases; J trimming: 8 bases; junction bases outside the gene matches: 11. Germline V lookup: CDR1 SGHRS, CDR2 YFSETQ. CDR3 length: 15 residues. As DNA, the CDR3 is TGCGCCAGCAGCCAGGCTCCGGGACAGGGGTTAGGCTACACCTTC. Encoded protein: CASSQAPGQGLGYTF.

The chain employs TRBV3-1 (or the pseudogene TRBV3-2) and TRBJ1-4; D not resolved. CDR3 length equals 15 residues. Germline V gene lookup returns CDR1 LGHDT and CDR2 YNNKEL (reference sequence). Trimming shortened V by 2 bases and J by 10 bases, and 17 bases separated the two germline ends. CDR3 nucleotide sequence: TGTGCCAGCAGCCAACAAAGGTCTTCTGGAGGAAAACTGTTTTTT. Encoded protein: CASSQQRSSGGKLFF.

The chain employs TRBV5-1 and TRBJ1-1; D not resolved. Trimming took 1 base from V and 0 from J, leaving 22 bases between them. Germline assignment: CDR1 SGHRS and CDR2 YFSETQ. This CDR3 contains 19 residues. The CDR3 DNA sequence: TGCGCCAGCAGCTTGATCTCATCGGGGTCCACGCAGATGAACACTGAAGCTTTCTTT. It yields the protein CASSLISSGSTQMNTEAFF.